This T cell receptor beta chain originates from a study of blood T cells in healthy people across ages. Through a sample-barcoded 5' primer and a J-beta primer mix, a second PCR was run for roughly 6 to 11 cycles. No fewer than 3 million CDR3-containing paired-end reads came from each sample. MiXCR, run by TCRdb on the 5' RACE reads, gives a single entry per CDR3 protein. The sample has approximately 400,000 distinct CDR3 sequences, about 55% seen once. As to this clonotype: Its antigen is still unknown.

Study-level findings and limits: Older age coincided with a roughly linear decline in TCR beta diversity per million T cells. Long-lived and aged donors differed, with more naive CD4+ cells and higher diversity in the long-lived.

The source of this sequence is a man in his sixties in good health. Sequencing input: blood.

The CDR3: CASSLAGGDGETQYF. In DNA, the CDR3 is TGTGCCAGCAGTTTAGCAGGGGGCGATGGAGAGACCCAGTACTTC. This chain uses TRBV12-3 or TRBV12-4 with TRBJ2-7; 7 nucleotides line up with TRBD1. The J call may be incorrect, as the DNA end agrees better with TRBJ2-5. There are 15 residues in the CDR3.